One and the same sample provided the 21 T cell receptor beta chains below, sequenced in a study of blood T cell repertoires in COVID-19. Sequencing was performed with immunoSEQ multiplex PCR; in TCRdb, only in-frame clones are kept and a portion is missing. The sample comprises around 160,000 clones, roughly 90% of which are singletons, and over 15% rests with the top ten. The material sequenced was peripheral blood. The receptor source for this set is a man aged 55 to 70 with active or convalescent COVID-19.

The rearrangement joins TRBV19 to TRBJ1-6; D uncertain. With 6 bases removed from V and 4 bases from J, the gap between germline ends came to 16 bases. The length of the CDR3 is 16 residues. Per the germline V gene, CDR1 is LNHDA and CDR2 is SQIVND (reference sequence). CDR3 nucleotides: TGTGCCAGTAGCGTGAGGGTCAATATATATAATTCACCCCTCCACTTT. Its translation: CASSVRVNIYNSPLHF.

V usage is TRBV11-3 and J usage is TRBJ1-1; a possible D gene is TRBD1 (6 bases). CDR3 size: 13 residues. V dropped 5 bases and J dropped 4 bases, with 11 bases sitting between them. Germline lookup yields CDR1 SGHNT and CDR2 YENEEA. CDR3 region: CASSATGITEAFF. The CDR3 region has the DNA TGTGCCAGCAGCGCAACAGGGATCACTGAAGCTTTCTTT.

The chain has TRBV18 and TRBJ1-5; possible D gene TRBD1, 5 bases. CDR1 and CDR2 (germline): KGHSH, LQKENI. This CDR3 has 17 amino acids. V was pared by 3 bases and J by 3 bases, with 18 bases between. CDR3 in DNA: TGTGCCAGCTCACCTCTTCCCCCGACGGGGGACAATCAGCCCCAGCATTTT. The encoded protein is CASSPLPPTGDNQPQHF.

Turning to this clone: Other DNA variants within this sample encode the same CDR3. This sequence joins TRBV5-4 and TRBJ2-1; a possible D gene is TRBD2 (5 bases). Germline lookup yields CDR1 SGHNT and CDR2 YYREEE (reference sequence). The CDR3 totals 12 residues. Trimming took off 5 bases at V and 5 bases at J, with 8 bases between the two ends. The CDR3 loop is CASSLRDNEQFF. CDR3 bases: TGTGCCAGCAGTTTGCGGGACAATGAGCAGTTCTTC.

Only one count was recorded for this clone. The chain recombines TRBV7-6 with TRBJ1-5; no reliable D call. CDR1 SGHVS and CDR2 FNYEAQ come from the germline V gene. The CDR3 extends over 15 amino acids. V lost 1 base and J lost 2, with 9 bases in between. The DNA for the CDR3 is TGTGCCAGCAGCTTAGAGGAGGGTGGCAATCAGCCCCAGCATTTT. It yields the protein CASSLEEGGNQPQHF.

The chain uses TRBV7-6 and TRBJ2-3; 7 bases map to TRBD1. Germline-derived CDR1 and CDR2 are SGHVS and FNYEAQ. Losses at the gene ends were 4 bases for V and 4 bases for J; bases not matched to a gene: 5. The CDR3 loop spans 14 amino acids. The CDR3, as DNA: TGTGCCAGCAGCTCAAGACAGGGTGCAGATACGCAGTATTTT. Translated: CASSSRQGADTQYF.

Regarding this clone: Other DNA variants within this sample encode the same CDR3. The gene calls are TRBV2 and TRBJ2-7; 8 nucleotides line up with TRBD1. This CDR3 contains 14 residues. V trimming: 4 bases; J trimming: 1 base; junction bases outside the gene matches: 3. Germline CDR1 is SNHLY and CDR2 is FYNNEI. The CDR3 region is CASSVRTGSYEQYF. Written as DNA, the CDR3 is TGTGCCAGCAGTGTTAGGACAGGGTCCTACGAGCAGTACTTC.

The chain recombines TRBV5-1 with TRBJ1-2; 8 bases line up with TRBD1. The length of the CDR3 is 13 residues. Germline V lookup: CDR1 SGHRS, CDR2 YFSETQ. Germline trimming cut 4 bases from V and 4 bases from J; bases unmatched to any gene: 3. For the CDR3, the DNA is TGCGCCAGCAGCCCCGGGACAGGCTATGGCTACACCTTC. It yields the protein CASSPGTGYGYTF.

V usage is TRBV4-1 and J usage is TRBJ2-2, with D possibly TRBD1 on 6 matching bases. Germline assignment: CDR1 MGHRA and CDR2 YSYEKL. The CDR3 loop spans 15 amino acids. V was trimmed by 5 bases and J by 0 bases, leaving 10 bases between them. As DNA, the CDR3 is TGCGCCAGCAGCGGAAGGACAGCGAACACCGGGGAGCTGTTTTTT. Its translation: CASSGRTANTGELFF.

This clone was found a few times. The chain couples TRBV4-1 to TRBJ2-2; 7 nucleotides match TRBD2. Per the germline V gene, CDR1 is MGHRA and CDR2 is YSYEKL. V lost 0 bases to trimming and J lost 3 bases; unmatched junction nucleotides: 4. This CDR3 contains 16 residues. The CDR3 reads CASSQESGAYTGELFF. The DNA of the CDR3 is TGCGCCAGCAGCCAAGAGAGCGGGGCGTACACCGGGGAGCTGTTTTTT.

Comments on this clone: At the DNA level, this CDR3 is encoded by other sequences in the same sample as well. V is TRBV18 and J is TRBJ2-7; 12 positions agree with TRBD2. Germline V gene sequence: CDR1 KGHSH, CDR2 LQKENI. V lost 6 bases, J lost 4 bases, and 7 bases stayed unmatched. The CDR3 length is 15 residues. The CDR3 nucleotides read TGTGCCAGCTCCCCGACTAGCGGGGGTCCATACGAGCAGTACTTC. Translating it yields CASSPTSGGPYEQYF.

The chain combines TRBV5-4 with TRBJ2-1; 14 bases match TRBD2. The germline V gene encodes CDR1 SGHNT and CDR2 YYREEE (reference sequence). CDR3 size: 20 residues. J gave up 0 bases and V 2 bases, and 10 bases lay outside the gene matches. This chain's CDR3 is CASSLTGTSGGLSSYNEQFF. As DNA, the CDR3 is TGTGCCAGCAGCTTAACTGGGACTAGCGGGGGCCTTAGCTCCTACAATGAGCAGTTCTTC.

The rearrangement links TRBV7-9 to TRBJ1-2; 8 bases line up with TRBD1. V lost 5 bases to trimming and J lost 6 bases; unmatched junction nucleotides: 11. This CDR3 spans 15 amino acids. From germline, CDR1 is SEHNR and CDR2 FQNEAQ (reference sequence). The CDR3, as DNA: TGTGCCAGCAGCGGGGCGGACAGGGTTATTAATGGCTACACCTTC. Protein product: CASSGADRVINGYTF.

V usage is TRBV18 and J usage is TRBJ2-7, with TRBD1 identical over 9 bases. CDR3 length: 16 amino acids. Trimming took 8 bases from V and 4 from J; bases not matched to a gene: 15. The germline V gene has CDR1 KGHSH and CDR2 LQKENI. This CDR3 reads CASRKNVGTGRYEQYF. The CDR3 DNA reads TGTGCCAGCCGCAAAAATGTTGGGACAGGGAGATACGAGCAGTACTTC.

The gene calls are TRBV15 and TRBJ2-1, with TRBD2 matching 9 bases. With V trimmed by 5 bases and J by 0 bases, 11 bases remained unmatched. CDR1 is LNHNV, CDR2 YYDKDF, per germline (reference sequence). This CDR3 comprises 18 residues. CDR3 amino acids: CATSGLRGGMSSYNEQFF. The CDR3 DNA follows: TGTGCCACCAGCGGTCTGCGGGGGGGAATGAGCTCCTACAATGAGCAGTTCTTC.

Note on this clone: Other DNA sequences in this specimen translate into the identical CDR3. This chain links TRBV4-2 with TRBJ1-2; no definite D call. There are 16 residues in the CDR3. CDR1 is LGHNA and CDR2 is YNFKEQ in the germline V gene. Trimming stripped 1 base from V and 10 bases from J, with 22 bases between. CDR3 amino acids: CASSQVEAGGRVSYTF. The CDR3 DNA is TGTGCCAGCAGCCAAGTAGAGGCAGGAGGAAGGGTATCCTACACCTTC.

The chain is built from TRBV5-5 and TRBJ1-2; possible D gene TRBD1, 6 bases. The CDR3 has 15 amino acids. V was cut by 4 bases and J by 2 bases, with 15 bases left in between. Germline CDR1 reads SGHKS; CDR2 reads YYEKEE (reference sequence). Written as DNA, the CDR3 is TGTGCCAGCAGCCCCCTCGGCAGGGGAAACTATGGCTACACCTTC. Its translation: CASSPLGRGNYGYTF.

V gene TRBV10-2 combines with J gene TRBJ1-6; unclear D gene. The CDR3 covers 13 residues. The V end was cut by 4 bases, the J end by 6 bases, with 7 bases between. CDR1 WSHSY and CDR2 SAAADI come from the germline V gene. This CDR3 reads CASSVNSNSPLHF. CDR3 sequence (DNA): TGCGCCAGCAGTGTTAACTCTAATTCACCCCTCCACTTT.

The rearrangement joins TRBV30 to TRBJ1-2; TRBD1 agrees at 10 bases. Per germline, CDR1 GTSNPN and CDR2 SVGIG (reference sequence). V lost 2 bases to trimming and J lost 8 bases; unmatched junction nucleotides: 11. There are 15 residues in the CDR3. The CDR3 reads CAWSPLRQGARGYTF. CDR3 coding DNA: TGTGCCTGGAGTCCTCTCAGACAGGGGGCGCGAGGCTACACCTTC.

The chain carries TRBV7-2 and TRBJ2-7; possibly TRBD1 for D (6 bases). The CDR3 loop spans 15 amino acids. V gave up 2 bases and J gave up 5 bases, with 16 bases separating them. The germline V gene encodes CDR1 SGHTA and CDR2 FQGNSA. This CDR3 is CASSLSGIGQNEQYF. CDR3 coding DNA: TGTGCCAGCAGCTTATCCGGGATTGGACAGAACGAGCAGTACTTC.

The rearrangement uses TRBV10-3 and TRBJ2-1, with D perhaps TRBD1 (5 bases). Trimming removed 8 bases at V and 0 bases at J, with 8 bases between. The germline gives CDR1 ENHRY, CDR2 SYGVKD. The CDR3 runs to 13 residues. The CDR3 DNA sequence: TGTGCCATCGTGGACACCTCCTACAATGAGCAGTTCTTC. This translates into CAIVDTSYNEQFF.